A single sample gave rise to the 20 T cell receptor beta chains below, sequenced in a study of T cells in Graves' hyperthyroidism and ophthalmopathy. RNA transcripts served as the template for amplifying TCR beta CDR3 regions. Primed by the HTBI set, a first-round RT-PCR was run on the TCR CDR3. TCRdb re-derived calls from the multiplex PCR reads in MiXCR, one entry per CDR3 protein. The data show roughly 510,000 distinct CDR3 sequences, with around 21% seen just once and about 30% held by the top ten. Sequenced sample: blood. All receptors derive from a young man with Graves' hyperthyroidism.

The sample holds many counts of this clonotype. The chain uses TRBV25-1 and TRBJ1-2; 7 positions agree with TRBD1. The germline V gene has CDR1 MGHDK and CDR2 SYGVNS. V was pared by 6 bases and J by 5 bases, with 9 bases of the junction left unmatched. This CDR3 comprises 14 residues. The CDR3 DNA is TGTGCCAGCAGCAGGGGGGGCAGAGATTATGGCTACACCTTC. It yields the protein CASSRGGRDYGYTF.

This clonotype was counted a few times. The V and J genes are TRBV7-8 and TRBJ1-5; TRBD1 matches at 10 bases. J was trimmed by 7 bases and V by 5 bases; bases with no gene match: 11. CDR1 and CDR2 (germline): SGHVS, FQNEAQ. The CDR3 covers 16 residues. CDR3 amino acids: CASSTDRDRGWQPQHF. The DNA of the CDR3 is TGTGCCAGCAGCACAGACCGGGACAGGGGTTGGCAGCCCCAGCATTTT.

This clonotype was seen repeatedly, ten times or more. The V and J genes are TRBV28 and TRBJ1-5, with TRBD1 matching over 9 bases. CDR1 is MDHEN and CDR2 is SYDVKM in the germline V gene. This CDR3 region has 15 residues. V was clipped by 6 bases and J by 2 bases; unmatched bases: 5. This chain's CDR3 is CASRLQGAGNQPQHF. The CDR3 DNA reads as TGTGCCAGCAGACTACAGGGGGCAGGCAATCAGCCCCAGCATTTT.

This clonotype occurred many times. This chain uses TRBV29-1 with TRBJ2-7; weak D call: TRBD1 (5 bases). V was trimmed by 7 bases and J by 2 bases, leaving 12 bases between them. The CDR3 consists of 12 residues. From germline, CDR1 is SQVTM and CDR2 ANQGSEA. The CDR3 DNA sequence: TGCAGCGGGCGGCAGGGCCCCTACGAGCAGTACTTC. It encodes CSGRQGPYEQYF.

This clonotype was counted ten times or more. This chain joins TRBV15 and TRBJ2-5, with D perhaps TRBD1 or TRBD2 (5 bases each). This CDR3 spans 13 amino acids. The V gene lost 3 bases and the J gene lost 5 bases, with 10 bases spanning the gap. Germline V CDR1 and CDR2: LNHNV, YYDKDF (reference sequence). CDR3: CATSSRERETQYF. CDR3 DNA: TGTGCCACCAGCAGCAGGGAGCGGGAGACCCAGTACTTC.

V gene TRBV6-5 combines with J gene TRBJ1-2; a possible D gene is TRBD1 (5 bases). The CDR3 has 15 residues. The ends were cut back, 0 bases at V and 5 bases at J, with 13 bases in the middle. Germline V gives CDR1 MNHEY, CDR2 SVGAGI. The CDR3 here is CASSYSAGRIYGYTF. Here the CDR3 DNA reads TGTGCCAGCAGTTACTCGGCAGGGAGAATATATGGCTACACCTTC.

This clonotype was detected only a few times. This chain links TRBV5-6 with TRBJ1-5; tentative D call: TRBD1 (5 bases). With 0 bases removed from V and 7 bases from J, the gap between germline ends came to 14 bases. Germline CDR1 SGHDT, CDR2 YYEEEE. The CDR3 has 15 residues. CDR3 residues: CASSLVGRQDQPQHF. The CDR3, as DNA: TGTGCCAGCAGCTTGGTGGGGCGGCAGGACCAGCCCCAGCATTTT.

This clonotype was seen repeatedly, ten times or more. The V call is TRBV11-2, the J call TRBJ1-2; 9 nucleotides match TRBD1. This CDR3 contains 15 residues. V shed 5 bases, J shed 2 bases, and the junction held 6 bases outside the gene matches. Germline loops: CDR1 SGHAT, CDR2 FQNNGV. In nucleotides, the CDR3 is TGTGCCAGCAGCCACTACAGGGGGCGCAACTATGGCTACACCTTC. Its protein is CASSHYRGRNYGYTF.

This clonotype was counted at least ten times. The V and J genes are TRBV6-2 or TRBV6-3 and TRBJ1-2; 8 positions agree with TRBD1. J gave up 6 bases and V 0 bases, and 3 bases lay outside the gene matches. CDR1 MNHEY and CDR2 SVGEGT come from the germline V gene. This CDR3 has 14 residues. Here the CDR3 DNA reads TGTGCCAGCAGTTACTCGCAGGGGGCGGATGGCTACACCTTC. Amino acid sequence: CASSYSQGADGYTF.

There are many counts of this clonotype. The chain joins TRBV4-2 to TRBJ2-2; no clear D. Trimming took 8 bases from V and 1 from J, leaving 17 bases between them. The CDR3 loop spans 16 amino acids. CDR1 and CDR2 from the germline V gene are LGHNA and YNFKEQ. CDR3 sequence reads: CASRSLLGRNTGELFF. CDR3 in DNA: TGTGCCAGCCGCTCCCTCCTAGGGCGGAACACCGGGGAGCTGTTTTTT.

This clonotype has at least ten counts. The rearrangement links TRBV19 to TRBJ1-1, with D possibly matching TRBD1 (5 bases). V was clipped by 6 bases and J by 3 bases, with 8 bases between them. The CDR3 loop spans 12 amino acids. Germline values: CDR1 LNHDA, CDR2 SQIVND (reference sequence). As DNA, the CDR3 is TGTGCCAGTAGGAACAGGCACACTGAAGCTTTCTTT. It is translated as CASRNRHTEAFF.

This clonotype was seen at least ten times. The chain combines TRBV27 with TRBJ1-5; perhaps TRBD1 as D (5 bases). Germline loops: CDR1 MNHEY, CDR2 SMNVEV (reference sequence). V lost 6 bases and J lost 5, with 17 bases in between. The CDR3 loop spans 15 amino acids. The CDR3 spells CASSRGLPGYQPQHF. The CDR3 region has the DNA TGTGCCAGCAGCCGGGGACTACCGGGATATCAGCCCCAGCATTTT.

This clonotype was picked up a small number of times. The CDR3 loop reads CASSLPGGKQYF. Written as DNA, the CDR3 is TGTGCCAGCAGTTTACCAGGGGGTAAGCAGTACTTC. This chain uses TRBV27 with TRBJ2-7, with 7 bases lining up with TRBD1. V lost 2 bases, J lost 8 bases, and 3 bases stayed unmatched. Germline V CDR1 and CDR2: MNHEY, SMNVEV (reference sequence). The CDR3 is 12 amino acids.

This chain connects TRBV19 to TRBJ2-2, with 7 bases identical to TRBD1. V dropped 7 bases and J dropped 6; count of bases not matched to a gene: 11. The germline CDR1 and CDR2 sequences are LNHDA and SQIVND (reference sequence). CDR3 length: 15 residues. The DNA for the CDR3 is TGTGCCAGTACAGGGACAGACCGACGGGCCGGGGAGCTGTTTTTT. Translated, it gives CASTGTDRRAGELFF.

There are many counts of this clonotype. CDR3 DNA: TGTGCCTGGAGTGTCGGCGGGGGGGCCTACGAGCAGTACTTC. The encoded protein is CAWSVGGGAYEQYF. V is TRBV30 and J is TRBJ2-7; 9 bases are a match to TRBD2. CDR1 and CDR2 from the germline V gene are GTSNPN and SVGIG (reference sequence). The CDR3 is 14 residues long. V lost 0 bases to trimming and J lost 2 bases; unmatched junction nucleotides: 2.

The chain combines TRBV20-1 with TRBJ1-2; tentatively, D is TRBD1 (5 bases). V was shortened by 3 bases and J by 6 bases, with 17 bases between the two germline ends. Germline V gene data show CDR1 as DFQATT and CDR2 as SNEGSKA (reference sequence). The CDR3 sequence is 14 residues long. For the CDR3, the DNA is TGCAGTGCTAGTCCGTATAACAGGTTCGATGGCTACACCTTC. This translates into CSASPYNRFDGYTF.

This clonotype showed up just a few times. This sequence joins TRBV11-2 and TRBJ2-6; 10 bases are shared with TRBD1. V gave up 2 bases and J gave up 0 bases; unmatched junction bases: 4. The CDR3 is 18 residues long. The germline V gene has CDR1 SGHAT and CDR2 FQNNGV. The CDR3 loop is CASSLRDRGYSGANVLTF. The CDR3 DNA sequence: TGTGCCAGCAGCTTAAGGGACAGGGGATACTCTGGGGCCAACGTCCTGACTTTC. The full variable domain, completed using reference TRBV11-2 and TRBJ2-6, is EAGVAQSPRYKIIEKRQSVAFWCNPISGHATLYWYQQILGQGPKLLIQFQNNGVVDDSQLPKDRFSAERLKGVDSTLKIQPAKLEDSAVYLCASSLRDRGYSGANVLTFGAGSRLTVL.

The sample holds a few counts of this clonotype. This chain connects TRBV12-3 or TRBV12-4 to TRBJ2-7, with D possibly matching TRBD2 (6 bases). The CDR3 is made up of 14 amino acids. V was cut by 7 bases and J by 2 bases, with 15 bases left in between. The CDR3 DNA reads as TGTGCCAGCACCCGTAGCGGAGGAACCTACGAGCAGTACTTC. It specifies CASTRSGGTYEQYF.

The rearrangement uses TRBV11-2 and TRBJ2-3, with TRBD1 matching 10 bases. After removal of 5 bases from V and 6 bases from J, the junction contained 8 bases not matched to a gene. The CDR3 sequence is 15 residues long. Germline V gene data show CDR1 as SGHAT and CDR2 as FQNNGV. This CDR3 reads CASSRPGTGEDTQYF. The DNA of the CDR3 is TGTGCCAGCAGCCGTCCCGGGACAGGGGAGGATACGCAGTATTTT. The variable domain in full, completed from reference TRBV11-2 and TRBJ2-3, reads EAGVAQSPRYKIIEKRQSVAFWCNPISGHATLYWYQQILGQGPKLLIQFQNNGVVDDSQLPKDRFSAERLKGVDSTLKIQPAKLEDSAVYLCASSRPGTGEDTQYFGPGTRLTVL.

This clonotype appeared many times. V is TRBV5-1 and J is TRBJ2-7; D perhaps matches TRBD1 (7 bases). Germline-derived CDR1 and CDR2 are SGHRS and YFSETQ. The CDR3 spans 14 residues. The V and J ends lost 3 bases and 6 bases respectively, with 16 bases between them. The CDR3 nucleotides read TGCGCCAGCAGCTCCCCTGGGGGGACAGCCGAGCAGTACTTC. Amino acids: CASSSPGGTAEQYF.